This T cell receptor (beta chain) was identified in a study of T cells in Graves' hyperthyroidism and ophthalmopathy. General observations from the study: A 13 V-J model separated ophthalmopathy from stable hyperthyroidism. Most thyroid-expanded clonotypes above 0.001 were also found in blood.

RNA transcripts yielded amplified TCR beta CDR3 regions. First-round RT-PCR of the TCR CDR3 relied on the HTBI primer set. TCRdb recomputed calls from the multiplex PCR reads with MiXCR, one row per CDR3 protein. The sample holds around 700,000 distinct CDR3 sequences, under 20% seen once. Remarks on this clonotype: Its antigen is unidentified.

The germline gives CDR1 DFQATT, CDR2 SNEGSKA (reference sequence). J gave up 8 bases and V 6 bases, and 13 bases lay outside the gene matches. The CDR3 length is 15 residues. This chain joins TRBV20-1 and TRBJ1-2; 12 bases map to TRBD1. The sequence derives from a woman in her 50s with Graves' hyperthyroidism that later progressed to Graves' ophthalmopathy. Input material: blood. As DNA, the CDR3 is TGCAGTGCCCTCAGTCCGGGACAGGGGGCGGGGGGCTACACCTTC. Translated: CSALSPGQGAGGYTF.